The rows below give T cell receptor beta chains drawn from one sample of a study of post-analysis software for immune sequencing data. TCRdb reprocessed the PCR reads with MiXCR, giving one entry per CDR3 protein. The repertoire holds 450,000 to 700,000 distinct CDR3 sequences, with around 44% as singletons. The sequencing sample was made of blood. The receptors were gathered from a girl aged 5 to 17 with multiple sclerosis. Each CDR3 is given with its conserved first and last residue. A D gene is named only where the DNA matches it firmly. Clone size appears in some rows only: once, few, many, or a class for an expanded clone.

v_gene	d_gene	j_gene	abundance	CDR3nt	CDR3aa
TRBV10-3	.	TRBJ1-5	.	TGTGCCATCAGTGAAGGTGAAGGGAGCCATCAGCCCCAGCATTTT	CAISEGEGSHQPQHF
TRBV5-1	TRBD2	TRBJ2-7	.	TGCGCCAGCAGCTTTGGACTAGCGGAAGCCTACGAGCAGTACTTC	CASSFGLAEAYEQYF
TRBV6-6	.	TRBJ1-2	few	TGTGCCAGCAGTTACTCGAGTCAGTCCACCTACTATGGCTACACCTTC	CASSYSSQSTYYGYTF
TRBV5-1	TRBD1	TRBJ2-7	.	TGCGCCAGCAGCTTGAGGCGGCAACCCCGGGACAGGGAGGCCTACGAGCAGTACTTC	CASSLRRQPRDREAYEQYF
TRBV2	TRBD2	TRBJ2-1	.	TGTGCCAGCAGTGAATTTGCGGGGGGGGGCCTTAATGAGCAGTTCTTC	CASSEFAGGGLNEQFF
TRBV12-3/TRBV12-4	.	TRBJ2-7	.	TGTGCCAGCAGGTTATGGGACAAATCCTACGAGCAGTACTTC	CASRLWDKSYEQYF
TRBV27	.	TRBJ2-7	few	TGTGCCAGCAGTCCCCCGGACCACGTTTACGAGCAGTACTTC	CASSPPDHVYEQYF
TRBV5-4	TRBD1	TRBJ1-1	.	TGTGCCAGCAGCTCACCTTCGACAGGGTTGAACACTGAAGCTTTCTTT	CASSSPSTGLNTEAFF
TRBV12-3/TRBV12-4	.	TRBJ2-7	.	TGTGCCAGCACCGCTGGGGCTTGCGACGAGCAGTACTTC	CASTAGACDEQYF
TRBV9	TRBD1	TRBJ2-5	.	TGTGCCAGCAGCTCCGGGACAGGGACCGAGACCCAGTACTTC	CASSSGTGTETQYF
TRBV7-6	TRBD1	TRBJ2-1	.	TGTGCCAGCAGCTTAGCCCTTTCCTCGACAGGGGTCAATGAGCAGTTCTTC	CASSLALSSTGVNEQFF
TRBV12-3/TRBV12-4	.	TRBJ2-3	.	TGTGCCAGCAGGTTATGGCGAAGCCCAGATACGCAGTATTTT	CASRLWRSPDTQYF
TRBV4-1	.	TRBJ2-7	.	TGCGCCAGCAGCCAAGATCCAGGGCTCACCTACGAGCAGTACTTC	CASSQDPGLTYEQYF
TRBV5-6	.	TRBJ2-5	.	TGTGCCAGCAGCCGTATTGGAGAGACAAGGGAAGAGACCCAGTACTTC	CASSRIGETREETQYF
TRBV12-3/TRBV12-4	TRBD2	TRBJ2-7	few	TGTGCCAGCAGTTGCGATTACCGACTAGCGCCCATCGAGGGAACCTACGAGCAGTACTTC	CASSCDYRLAPIEGTYEQYF
TRBV4-2	TRBD2	TRBJ2-5	few	TGTGCCAGCAGCCAAGATTCCAGCGGGGGAATGGAGACCCAGTACTTC	CASSQDSSGGMETQYF
TRBV3-1	.	TRBJ2-7	once	TGTGCCAGCAGCCAAGATCCCGGACTCGAAGGACTCTACGAGCAGTACTTC	CASSQDPGLEGLYEQYF
TRBV5-1	TRBD1	TRBJ2-5	.	TGCGCCAGCAGCACTGGACAGGGGGAGACCCAGTACTTC	CASSTGQGETQYF
TRBV5-1	TRBD1	TRBJ1-1	.	TGCGCCAGCAGCTTCGCCTTAAAGGGACAGGGAATTATGAACACTGAAGCTTTCTTT	CASSFALKGQGIMNTEAFF
TRBV27	TRBD2	TRBJ2-1	.	TGTGCCAGCAGTGCCGGGACTAGCGGGCTTTACAATGAGCAGTTCTTC	CASSAGTSGLYNEQFF
TRBV12-3/TRBV12-4	.	TRBJ1-1	.	TGTGCCAGCAGTTACATCTCCAACACTGAAGCTTTCTTT	CASSYISNTEAFF
TRBV3-1	.	TRBJ1-2	.	TGTGCCGGCAGCCACAAGATAGGCCCGTACAGAGGAGGCTACACCTTC	CAGSHKIGPYRGGYTF
TRBV29-1	.	TRBJ2-5	.	TGCAGCGTCGGTCTGGCAGGGTACCAAGAGACCCAGTACTTC	CSVGLAGYQETQYF
TRBV5-1	.	TRBJ2-7	.	TGCGCCAGCAGCTCGGTAATTAACTCCTACGAGCAGTACTTC	CASSSVINSYEQYF
TRBV4-1	.	TRBJ2-1	.	TGCGCCAGCAGCGGTGCGGGGATAATCCAGTTCTTC	CASSGAGIIQFF
TRBV5-6	TRBD2	TRBJ2-5	.	TGTGCCAGCGCAGCAGCGGGGGTCCTAAAAGGGACCCAGTACTTC	CASAAAGVLKGTQYF
TRBV7-9	.	TRBJ2-7	.	TGTGCCAGCAGCGAGAACAGGGACCACGAGCAGTACTTC	CASSENRDHEQYF
TRBV5-1	TRBD2	TRBJ2-1	.	TGCGCCACCAGCCCCGGGACTAGCGATTACAATGAGCAGTTCTTC	CATSPGTSDYNEQFF
TRBV29-1	TRBD2	TRBJ2-1	.	TGCAGCGTTGAAGATTGGGTTGGGACTAGTGGGAATGAGCAGTTCTTC	CSVEDWVGTSGNEQFF
TRBV28	TRBD2	TRBJ2-4	.	TGTGCCAGCAGTCCCCCCTTTTGGCTAGCGGGAGTGGAGGAGCGGTACTTC	CASSPPFWLAGVEERYF
TRBV2	TRBD2	TRBJ2-1	.	TGTGCCAGCAGCGCGGGACTAGGGGGCAATGAGCAGTTCTTC	CASSAGLGGNEQFF
TRBV5-8	.	TRBJ1-2	.	TGTGCCAGCAGCTTGGCCGCAGGGAGGGACTATGGCTACACCTTC	CASSLAAGRDYGYTF
TRBV7-2	.	TRBJ2-5	.	TGTGCCAGCAGCTCCTTTGCAGGGAGGGAGACCCAGTACTTC	CASSSFAGRETQYF